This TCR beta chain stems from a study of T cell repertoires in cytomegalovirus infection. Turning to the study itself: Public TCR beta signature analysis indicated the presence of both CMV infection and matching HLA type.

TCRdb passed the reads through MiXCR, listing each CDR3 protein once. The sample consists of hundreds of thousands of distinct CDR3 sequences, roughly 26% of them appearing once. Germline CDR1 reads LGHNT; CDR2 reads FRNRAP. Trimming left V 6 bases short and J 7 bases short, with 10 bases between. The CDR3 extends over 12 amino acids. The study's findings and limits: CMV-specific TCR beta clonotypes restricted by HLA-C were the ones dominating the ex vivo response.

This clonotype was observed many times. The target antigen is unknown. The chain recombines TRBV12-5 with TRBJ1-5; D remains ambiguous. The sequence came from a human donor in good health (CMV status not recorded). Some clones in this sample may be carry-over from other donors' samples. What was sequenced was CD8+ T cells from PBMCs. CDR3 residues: CASGDGGQPQHF. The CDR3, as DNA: TGTGCTAGTGGGGACGGCGGACAGCCCCAGCATTTT.